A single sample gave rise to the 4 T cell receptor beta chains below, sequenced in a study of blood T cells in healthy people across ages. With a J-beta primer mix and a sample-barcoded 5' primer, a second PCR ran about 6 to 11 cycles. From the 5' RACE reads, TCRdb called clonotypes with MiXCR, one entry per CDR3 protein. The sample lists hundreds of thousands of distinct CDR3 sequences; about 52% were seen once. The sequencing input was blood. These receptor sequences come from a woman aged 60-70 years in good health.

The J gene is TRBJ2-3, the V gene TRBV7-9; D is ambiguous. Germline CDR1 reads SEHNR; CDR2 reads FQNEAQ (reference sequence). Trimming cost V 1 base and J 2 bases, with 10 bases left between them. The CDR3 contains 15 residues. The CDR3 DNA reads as TGTGCCAGCAGCTTAGACAGAGGACCCACAGATACGCAGTATTTT. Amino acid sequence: CASSLDRGPTDTQYF.

The CDR3 reads CASSFPSGGYNEQFF. The CDR3 region has the DNA TGCGCCAGCAGCTTTCCTAGCGGGGGATACAATGAGCAGTTCTTC. V and J are TRBV5-1 and TRBJ2-1; 10 bases line up with TRBD2. The ends lost 2 bases at V and 4 bases at J; junction bases unmatched: 3. This CDR3 comprises 15 residues. In germline, CDR1 is SGHRS, CDR2 YFSETQ.

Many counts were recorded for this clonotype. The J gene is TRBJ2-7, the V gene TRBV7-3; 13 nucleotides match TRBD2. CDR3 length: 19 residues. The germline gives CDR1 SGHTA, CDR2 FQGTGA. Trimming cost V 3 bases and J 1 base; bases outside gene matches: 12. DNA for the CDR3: TGTGCCAGCAGCTTTACTAGCGGGAGGGCCGGCCCTCCTTCCTACGAGCAGTACTTC. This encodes CASSFTSGRAGPPSYEQYF. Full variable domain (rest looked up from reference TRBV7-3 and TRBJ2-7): GAGVSQTPSNKVTEKGKYVELRCDPISGHTALYWYRQSLGQGPEFLIYFQGTGAADDSGLPNDRFFAVRPEGSVSTLKIQRTERGDSAVYLCASSFTSGRAGPPSYEQYFGPGTRLTVT.

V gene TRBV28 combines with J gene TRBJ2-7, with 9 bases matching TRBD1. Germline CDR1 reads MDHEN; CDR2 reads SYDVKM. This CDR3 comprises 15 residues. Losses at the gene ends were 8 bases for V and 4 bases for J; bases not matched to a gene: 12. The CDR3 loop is CASRQPGTGRYEQYF. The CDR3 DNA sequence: TGTGCCAGCCGTCAGCCCGGGACAGGGCGGTACGAGCAGTACTTC.